The present entry profiles one T cell receptor beta chain with its context. The sample is drawn from a study of blood T cell repertoires in COVID-19. About the research overall: From T cells, B-cell-depleted T cells, or PBMCs came the material, which was cDNA or gDNA.

CDR1 and CDR2 (germline): LGHDT, YNNKEL (reference sequence). Trimming removed 2 bases from V and 7 bases from J, with 6 bases in between. CDR3 size: 13 residues. The data were produced by immunoSEQ multiplex PCR, yet TCRdb's version contains in-frame clones alone and is incomplete. The table shows approximately 50,000 clones, with roughly nine tenths occurring only once. This clonotype originated in a man aged 35-49 years with acute or convalescent COVID-19. The specimen was peripheral blood. The chain has TRBV3-1 (or the pseudogene TRBV3-2) and TRBJ1-6; D call uncertain. CDR3 nucleotide sequence: TGTGCCAGCAGCCAATCCGGGAATTCACCCCTCCACTTT. It specifies CASSQSGNSPLHF.